The rows below give T cell receptor beta chains drawn from one sample of a study of blood T cell repertoires in COVID-19. TCRdb's copy holds only in-frame clones and misses some; the assay was immunoSEQ multiplex PCR. The repertoire holds 280,000 or so clones, with around nine tenths as singletons. Input material: PBMCs or T cells enriched from blood (not recorded which). The receptors derive from a woman between 45 and 65 years old who had been exposed to COVID-19. CDR3s leave out the opening cysteine and the closing phenylalanine or tryptophan. The order of the fields is D gene, V gene, CDR3 protein. D genes are given only for firm matches.

TRBD1 | TRBV30 | AWSRDRGRQPQH
TRBD1 | TRBV18 | ASTRRTGYSSEKLF
TRBD1 | TRBV11-2 | ASSSGQGGSYEQY
TRBD1 | TRBV7-8 | ASSFGDREFEQY
TRBD1 | TRBV24-1 | ATSDRDREPRITQY
TRBD1 | TRBV19 | ASSISGTGGNKSPLH
TRBD2 | TRBV7-8 | ASQNRLAGSYEQY
TRBD1 | TRBV19 | ASSTWGQGPNDYGYT
. | TRBV28 | ASSFATALDVGYT
. | TRBV3-1/TRBV3-2 | ASSQDHAGGETQY
. | TRBV6-1 | ASSEAGVYNSPLH
. | TRBV5-1 | ASTYGGVQERTEAF
TRBD1 | TRBV6-5 | ASTGQRDEKLF
TRBD1 | TRBV11-1 | ASSHDRGPAGELF
TRBD1 | TRBV27 | ASSPTPGGYLATEAF
. | TRBV4-1 | ASSQESTSPSTGELF